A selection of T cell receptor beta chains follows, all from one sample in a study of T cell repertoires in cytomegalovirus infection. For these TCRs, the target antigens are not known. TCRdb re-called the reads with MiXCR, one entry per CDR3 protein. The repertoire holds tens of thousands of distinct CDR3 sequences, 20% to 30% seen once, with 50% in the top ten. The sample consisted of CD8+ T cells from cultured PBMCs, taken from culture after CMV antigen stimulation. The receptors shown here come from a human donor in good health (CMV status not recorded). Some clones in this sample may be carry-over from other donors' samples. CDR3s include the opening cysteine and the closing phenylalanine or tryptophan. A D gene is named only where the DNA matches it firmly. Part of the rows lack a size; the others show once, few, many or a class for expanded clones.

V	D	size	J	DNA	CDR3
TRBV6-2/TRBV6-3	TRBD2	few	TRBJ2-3	TGTGCCAGCAGTTACTCCTCCGAGCGGGGGGCCTATACTCCTACGCAGTATTTT	CASSYSSERGAYTPTQYF
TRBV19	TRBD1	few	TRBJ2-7	TGTGCCAGTAGTATAAGAGGGGGGCGACAGGGGGAGCAGTACTTC	CASSIRGGRQGEQYF
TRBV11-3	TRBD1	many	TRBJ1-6	TGTGCCAGCAGCTTTTTTACCGGGACAGGGAAAAATTCACCCCTCCACTTT	CASSFFTGTGKNSPLHF
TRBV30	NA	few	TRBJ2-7	TGTGCCTGGGACCCGGGACTCCTCTACGAGCAGTACTTC	CAWDPGLLYEQYF
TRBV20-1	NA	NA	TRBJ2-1	TGCAGTGTCCCTGGTCTCGGGGACAATGAGCAGTTCTTC	CSVPGLGDNEQFF
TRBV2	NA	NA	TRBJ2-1	TGTGCCAGCAGCTCCGGACAGTTGGGGTACAATGAGCAGTTCTTC	CASSSGQLGYNEQFF
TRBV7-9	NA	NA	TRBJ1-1	TGTGCCACGACACGGGACACTGAAGCTTTCTTT	CATTRDTEAFF
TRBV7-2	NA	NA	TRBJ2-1	TGTGCCAGCAGCTTAGGACTGGTGATATCCAATGAGCAGTTCTTC	CASSLGLVISNEQFF
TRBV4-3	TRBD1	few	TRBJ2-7	TGCGCCAGCAGCCAAGAAGGGGACAGGTCCTACGAGCAGTACTTC	CASSQEGDRSYEQYF
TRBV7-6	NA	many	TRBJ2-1	TGTGCCAGCAGCTTAGGAGGTTCGAGCAATGAGCAGTTCTTC	CASSLGGSSNEQFF
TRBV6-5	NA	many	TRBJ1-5	TGTGCCAGCAGGAACCACGAGGGGACTCAGCCCCAGCATTTT	CASRNHEGTQPQHF
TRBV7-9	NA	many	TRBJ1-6	TGTGCCAGCAGCTCAGGGGATTCTCCCTATAATTCACCCCTCCACTTT	CASSSGDSPYNSPLHF
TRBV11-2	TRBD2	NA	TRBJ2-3	TGTGCCAGCAGCTTAGGAAATAGCGGGAGAAGGACAGATACGCAGTATTTT	CASSLGNSGRRTDTQYF
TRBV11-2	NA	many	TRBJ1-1	TGTGCCAGCAGCTTAGTTATGGGCGGTGAAGCTTTCTTT	CASSLVMGGEAFF
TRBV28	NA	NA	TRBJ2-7	TGTGCCAGCAGTTTCGTTCCGAGCTCCTACGAGCAGTACTTC	CASSFVPSSYEQYF
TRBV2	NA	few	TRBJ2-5	TGTGCCAGCATTGAATCCGAGGGGGAGACCCAGTACTTC	CASIESEGETQYF
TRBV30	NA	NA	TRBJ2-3	TGTGCCTGGAGTGGCCGCTCCCGCACAGATACGCAGTATTTT	CAWSGRSRTDTQYF
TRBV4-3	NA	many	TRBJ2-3	TGCGCCAGCAGCCCCACGGGAGATAGCACAGATACGCAGTATTTT	CASSPTGDSTDTQYF
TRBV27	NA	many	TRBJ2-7	TGTGCCAGCAGTTTCAGGGCTAGCCACGAGCAGTACTTC	CASSFRASHEQYF
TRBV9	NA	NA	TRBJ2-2	TGTGCCAGCAGCCCCTCTGGGTCCGGGGAGCTGTTTTTT	CASSPSGSGELFF
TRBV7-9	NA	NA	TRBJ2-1	TGTGCCAGCAGCGATCTGAACAATGAGCAGTTCTTC	CASSDLNNEQFF
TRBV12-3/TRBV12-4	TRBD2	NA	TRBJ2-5	TGTGCCAGCAGTCCGCGGGAGCGCCAAGAGACCCAGTACTTC	CASSPRERQETQYF
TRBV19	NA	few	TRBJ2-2	TGTGCCAGTAGTCCGGGCCTGGAGCTGACGAACACCGGGGAGCTGTTTTTT	CASSPGLELTNTGELFF
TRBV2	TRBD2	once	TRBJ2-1	TGTGCCAGCAGTGAAGGGACTAGCCTATTACACAATGAGCAGTTCTTC	CASSEGTSLLHNEQFF
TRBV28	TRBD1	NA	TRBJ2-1	TGTGCCAGCAGTTTATCTGGACAGGTCTACAATGAGCAGTTCTTC	CASSLSGQVYNEQFF
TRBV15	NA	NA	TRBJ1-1	TGTGCCACCAGCAGAGATGTAACAGCAGAAGCTTTCTTT	CATSRDVTAEAFF
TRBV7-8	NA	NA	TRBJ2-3	TGTGCCAGCACACCCGGAGTGGGGGGAGTCGGCACAGATACGCAGTATTTT	CASTPGVGGVGTDTQYF
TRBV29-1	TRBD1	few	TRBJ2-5	TGCAGCGTCCGGGACAGGGTGGTAGAGACCCAGTACTTC	CSVRDRVVETQYF
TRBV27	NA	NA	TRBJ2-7	TGTGCCAGCAGTTTTGCACATCCCTACGAGCAGTACTTC	CASSFAHPYEQYF
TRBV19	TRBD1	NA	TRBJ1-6	TGTGCCAGTAGTATCGGAAGGGGGCTCGGGTCACCCCTCCACTTT	CASSIGRGLGSPLHF
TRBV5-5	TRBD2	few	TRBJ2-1	TGTGCCAGCAGCTTGCTAGTAGCGGGGGGGGTGAATGAGCAGTTCTTC	CASSLLVAGGVNEQFF
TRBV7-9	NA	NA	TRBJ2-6	TGTGCCAGCAGCTTACCCGGATCTGGGGCCAACGTCCTGACTTTC	CASSLPGSGANVLTF
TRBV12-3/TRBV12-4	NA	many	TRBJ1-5	TGTGCCAGCAGTTCTTCCGGGATTTCCAATCAGCCCCAGCATTTT	CASSSSGISNQPQHF
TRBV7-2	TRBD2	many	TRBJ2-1	TGTGCCAGCAGAACCCCTAGCGGGGGGGCCGGCAATGAGCAGTTCTTC	CASRTPSGGAGNEQFF
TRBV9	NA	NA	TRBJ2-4	TGTGCCAGCAGCGTAGGGGGGGGCGGTCAAAACATTCAGTACTTC	CASSVGGGGQNIQYF
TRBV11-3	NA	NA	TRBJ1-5	TGTGCCAGCAGCCCCCCTGCCAGGGGACTTACGTGCGGCAATCAGCCCCAGCATTTT	CASSPPARGLTCGNQPQHF
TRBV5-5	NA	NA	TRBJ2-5	TGTGCCAGCACAACCCCGGGCGCAATGTCCGGAGAGACCCAGTACTTC	CASTTPGAMSGETQYF
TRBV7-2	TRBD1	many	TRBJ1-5	TGTGCCAGCAGCCCATTTGCAGGGGGCGAACAGCCCCAGCATTTT	CASSPFAGGEQPQHF
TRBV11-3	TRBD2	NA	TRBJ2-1	TGTGCCAGCACCATGAGCGGGGGGGCCGATGAGCAGTTCTTC	CASTMSGGADEQFF
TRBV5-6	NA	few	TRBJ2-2	TGTGCCAGCAGCTTGGTACCGGGTACCGGGGAGCTGTTTTTT	CASSLVPGTGELFF
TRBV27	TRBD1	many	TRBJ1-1	TGTGCCAGCAGCCAAATATCGGGGACAGAGAATCCCACTGAAGCTTTCTTT	CASSQISGTENPTEAFF
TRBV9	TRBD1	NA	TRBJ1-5	TGTGCCAGCAGCGTCGGGACAGTCAATCAGCCCCAGCATTTT	CASSVGTVNQPQHF
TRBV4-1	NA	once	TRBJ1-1	TGCGCCAGCAGCCAAGTAGGGGGGAATACTGAAGCTTTCTTT	CASSQVGGNTEAFF
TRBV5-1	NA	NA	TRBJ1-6	TGCGCCAGCAGCCTGTCCGGCGGCTATTCACCCCTCCACTTT	CASSLSGGYSPLHF
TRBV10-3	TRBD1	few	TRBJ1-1	TGTGCCATCAGTAACAGGGGGAACACTGAAGCTTTCTTT	CAISNRGNTEAFF
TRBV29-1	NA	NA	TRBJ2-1	TGCAGCGTTGAGGATCCCGACTCACGCCATTACAATGAGCAGTTCTTC	CSVEDPDSRHYNEQFF
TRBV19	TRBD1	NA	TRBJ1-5	TGTGCCAGTACCCCCGGGACAGGGGGCAATCAGCCCCAGCATTTT	CASTPGTGGNQPQHF
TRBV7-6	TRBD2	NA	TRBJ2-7	TGTGCCAGCAGCTTAGGTAGCGGGAGGTGGTACGAGCAGTACTTC	CASSLGSGRWYEQYF
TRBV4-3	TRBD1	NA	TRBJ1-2	TGCGCCAGCAGCCAAGGAGAGACAGGGAGTGACCGTGGCTACACCTTC	CASSQGETGSDRGYTF
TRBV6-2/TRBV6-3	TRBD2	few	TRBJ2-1	TGTGCCAGCAGCTCTGGACTAGCGGGAGCATTAGAGCAGTTCTTC	CASSSGLAGALEQFF
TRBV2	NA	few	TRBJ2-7	TGTGCCAGCAGTATCGAGACTTCCGGCTCCTACGAGCAGTACTTC	CASSIETSGSYEQYF
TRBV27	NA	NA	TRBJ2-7	TGTGCCAGCAGCTCAATCGGGACGGCCTACGAGCAGTACTTC	CASSSIGTAYEQYF
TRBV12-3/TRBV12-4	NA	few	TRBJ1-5	TGTGCCAGCGCTTACGGCAATCAGCCCCAGCATTTT	CASAYGNQPQHF